Listed below are T cell receptor beta chains from one sample, sequenced in a study of blood T cell repertoires in COVID-19. Generated by immunoSEQ multiplex PCR, the TCRdb table keeps only in-frame clones and is missing some. The sample has 300,000 or so clones, 70% to 90% seen once; the top ten hold 5.5% to 7%. The sequencing input was peripheral blood. All receptors come from a woman in her twenties or thirties who had recovered from COVID-19. Both conserved end residues are part of each CDR3. D genes are given only for firm matches. Some rows mark clone size as missing; the rest say once, few, many or name a class of expanded clone.

cdr3_aa: CASSFSGTGTEAFF
cdr3_nt: TGTGCCAGTAGTTTTTCCGGGACAGGGACTGAAGCTTTCTTT
d_call: TRBD1
v_call: TRBV19
j_call: TRBJ1-1
clone_size: -

cdr3_aa: CASSHSPAGGPYSSYEQYF
cdr3_nt: TGCGCCAGCAGTCACTCCCCGGCGGGGGGCCCCTATAGCTCCTACGAGCAGTACTTC
d_call: TRBD2
v_call: TRBV23-1
j_call: TRBJ2-7
clone_size: -

cdr3_aa: CSASARENSYNSPLHF
cdr3_nt: TGCAGTGCTAGTGCCAGGGAAAACTCCTATAATTCACCCCTCCACTTT
d_call: -
v_call: TRBV20-1
j_call: TRBJ1-6
clone_size: -

cdr3_aa: CASSRAQRTGYSYEQYF
cdr3_nt: TGTGCCAGCAGCCGAGCCCAAAGGACAGGTTATTCCTACGAGCAGTACTTC
d_call: TRBD1
v_call: TRBV6-6
j_call: TRBJ2-7
clone_size: -

cdr3_aa: CASAMYNEQFF
cdr3_nt: TGTGCTAGTGCCATGTACAATGAGCAGTTCTTC
d_call: -
v_call: TRBV12-5
j_call: TRBJ2-1
clone_size: few

cdr3_aa: CASSSGTGDTGELFF
cdr3_nt: TGTGCCAGCAGCTCCGGGACAGGGGATACCGGGGAGCTGTTTTTT
d_call: TRBD1
v_call: TRBV7-2
j_call: TRBJ2-2
clone_size: -

cdr3_aa: CASSYPRGGRSGYTF
cdr3_nt: TGTGCCAGCAGTTACCCAAGGGGGGGCCGAAGTGGCTACACCTTC
d_call: -
v_call: TRBV6-2/TRBV6-3
j_call: TRBJ1-2
clone_size: -

cdr3_aa: CASSLFSGITDTQYF
cdr3_nt: TGTGCCAGCAGCTTGTTTTCGGGGATCACAGATACGCAGTATTTT
d_call: -
v_call: TRBV5-5
j_call: TRBJ2-3
clone_size: -

cdr3_aa: CASSYGRGLSYEQYF
cdr3_nt: TGTGCCAGCAGTTACGGCAGGGGATTGTCCTACGAGCAGTACTTC
d_call: -
v_call: TRBV6-2/TRBV6-3
j_call: TRBJ2-7
clone_size: medium-sized

cdr3_aa: CASRYTAHTEAFF
cdr3_nt: TGTGCCAGCAGATACACAGCTCACACTGAAGCTTTCTTT
d_call: -
v_call: TRBV5-6
j_call: TRBJ1-1
clone_size: -

cdr3_aa: CASRGGTSWLGTDTQYF
cdr3_nt: TGTGCCAGCAGGGGGGGGACTAGCTGGTTGGGCACAGATACGCAGTATTTT
d_call: TRBD2
v_call: TRBV2
j_call: TRBJ2-3
clone_size: -

cdr3_aa: CASRPTGFGSSYEQYF
cdr3_nt: TGTGCCAGCAGACCCACGGGCTTTGGGAGCTCCTACGAGCAGTACTTC
d_call: -
v_call: TRBV28
j_call: TRBJ2-7
clone_size: -

cdr3_aa: CASRSLTGSSYNEQFF
cdr3_nt: TGCGCCAGCAGGTCCCTTACGGGGAGCTCCTACAATGAGCAGTTCTTC
d_call: -
v_call: TRBV5-1
j_call: TRBJ2-1
clone_size: -

cdr3_aa: CASSRTFASGGAPYEQYF
cdr3_nt: TGTGCCAGCAGTAGAACATTCGCGAGCGGGGGGGCCCCCTACGAGCAGTACTTC
d_call: TRBD2
v_call: TRBV11-2
j_call: TRBJ2-7
clone_size: -

cdr3_aa: CAWSVYAARAKSNYGYTF
cdr3_nt: TGTGCCTGGAGTGTATATGCCGCCAGGGCGAAATCTAACTATGGCTACACCTTC
d_call: -
v_call: TRBV30
j_call: TRBJ1-2
clone_size: -

cdr3_aa: CASSAGSGTYNEQFF
cdr3_nt: TGTGCCAGCAGCGCCGGTAGCGGGACCTACAATGAGCAGTTCTTC
d_call: TRBD2
v_call: TRBV7-2
j_call: TRBJ2-1
clone_size: -

cdr3_aa: CASSLGGQGAEQYF
cdr3_nt: TGTGCCAGCAGCCTCGGGGGACAGGGGGCCGAGCAGTACTTC
d_call: TRBD1
v_call: TRBV27
j_call: TRBJ2-7
clone_size: -

cdr3_aa: CASSFWRGPGDEQYF
cdr3_nt: TGTGCCAGCAGTTTCTGGAGGGGCCCGGGAGACGAGCAGTACTTC
d_call: -
v_call: TRBV28
j_call: TRBJ2-7
clone_size: -

cdr3_aa: CASSGEKLFF
cdr3_nt: TGTGCCTCGAGCGGCGAAAAACTGTTTTTT
d_call: -
v_call: TRBV6-6
j_call: TRBJ1-4
clone_size: -

cdr3_aa: CASSPPTASSTDTQYF
cdr3_nt: TGTGCCAGCAGCCCACCGACTGCCTCTAGCACAGATACGCAGTATTTT
d_call: -
v_call: TRBV9
j_call: TRBJ2-3
clone_size: few

cdr3_aa: CASIPDRGPDTQYF
cdr3_nt: TGTGCCAGCATCCCGGACAGGGGCCCTGATACGCAGTATTTT
d_call: -
v_call: TRBV21-1
j_call: TRBJ2-3
clone_size: -

cdr3_aa: CASSAAGTGFYDAVEAFF
cdr3_nt: TGTGCCAGCAGTGCGGCGGGGACAGGCTTCTATGACGCCGTTGAAGCTTTCTTT
d_call: TRBD1
v_call: TRBV2
j_call: TRBJ1-1
clone_size: -

cdr3_aa: CASSLTGRTDTQYF
cdr3_nt: TGTGCCAGCTCACTTACGGGTCGCACAGATACGCAGTATTTT
d_call: -
v_call: TRBV18
j_call: TRBJ2-3
clone_size: -

cdr3_aa: CASRAIYNEQFF
cdr3_nt: TGTGCCAGCAGAGCCATATACAATGAGCAGTTCTTC
d_call: -
v_call: TRBV12-3/TRBV12-4
j_call: TRBJ2-1
clone_size: -

cdr3_aa: CASSDFDRNTEAFF
cdr3_nt: TGTGCCAGCAGTGATTTCGACAGGAACACTGAAGCTTTCTTT
d_call: -
v_call: TRBV2
j_call: TRBJ1-1
clone_size: -

cdr3_aa: CASSAAGDPNTGELFF
cdr3_nt: TGTGCCAGCAGCGCCGCAGGGGACCCGAACACCGGGGAGCTGTTTTTT
d_call: -
v_call: TRBV9
j_call: TRBJ2-2
clone_size: once

cdr3_aa: CASSQQGDQPQHF
cdr3_nt: TGTGCCAGCAGTCAACAGGGAGATCAGCCCCAGCATTTT
d_call: -
v_call: TRBV28
j_call: TRBJ1-5
clone_size: once

cdr3_aa: CSSQGVDEQFF
cdr3_nt: TGCAGTTCACAGGGGGTTGATGAGCAGTTCTTC
d_call: TRBD1
v_call: TRBV20-1
j_call: TRBJ2-1
clone_size: -

cdr3_aa: CASSQSRTGMRETQYF
cdr3_nt: TGTGCCAGCAGCCAGAGCAGGACAGGGATGAGGGAGACCCAGTACTTC
d_call: TRBD1
v_call: TRBV3-1/TRBV3-2
j_call: TRBJ2-5
clone_size: -

cdr3_aa: CASSLKPGPGVEAFF
cdr3_nt: TGTGCCAGCAGCTTAAAACCGGGCCCCGGGGTGGAAGCTTTCTTT
d_call: -
v_call: TRBV11-2
j_call: TRBJ1-1
clone_size: -

cdr3_aa: CAWSPWNTEAFF
cdr3_nt: TGTGCCTGGAGTCCCTGGAACACTGAAGCTTTCTTT
d_call: -
v_call: TRBV30
j_call: TRBJ1-1
clone_size: -

cdr3_aa: CASSLSQGFEEHF
cdr3_nt: TGTGCCAGCAGTTTATCCCAGGGTTTCGAGGAGCATTTT
d_call: -
v_call: TRBV27
j_call: TRBJ1-5
clone_size: -

cdr3_aa: CASSMGPAGNQPQHF
cdr3_nt: TGTGCCAGTAGTATGGGGCCCGCCGGGAATCAGCCCCAGCATTTT
d_call: -
v_call: TRBV19
j_call: TRBJ1-5
clone_size: -

cdr3_aa: CATSEALGTEAFF
cdr3_nt: TGTGCCACCAGTGAGGCCCTAGGTACTGAAGCTTTCTTT
d_call: -
v_call: TRBV24-1
j_call: TRBJ1-1
clone_size: once

cdr3_aa: CASRRQSNQPQHF
cdr3_nt: TGTGCCAGCAGGCGACAGAGCAATCAGCCCCAGCATTTT
d_call: -
v_call: TRBV28
j_call: TRBJ1-5
clone_size: -

cdr3_aa: CASSVAAGAADTQYF
cdr3_nt: TGTGCCAGCAGCGTAGCAGCGGGGGCCGCAGATACGCAGTATTTT
d_call: TRBD2
v_call: TRBV9
j_call: TRBJ2-3
clone_size: -

cdr3_aa: CASSEVQGTYGYTF
cdr3_nt: TGTGCCAGCAGTGAAGTGCAGGGAACCTATGGCTACACCTTC
d_call: -
v_call: TRBV6-1
j_call: TRBJ1-2
clone_size: -

cdr3_aa: CASSDPRRGVGSTEAFF
cdr3_nt: TGCGCCAGCAGTGACCCGCGCAGGGGAGTAGGGAGCACTGAAGCTTTCTTT
d_call: -
v_call: TRBV10-2
j_call: TRBJ1-1
clone_size: -

cdr3_aa: CASSRTRGSSTEAFF
cdr3_nt: TGCGCCAGCAGCAGGACCAGGGGTAGTAGCACTGAAGCTTTCTTT
d_call: -
v_call: TRBV5-1
j_call: TRBJ1-1
clone_size: few

cdr3_aa: CASSESPGRARNQPQHF
cdr3_nt: TGTGCCAGCAGTGAATCCCCAGGGAGGGCCCGCAATCAGCCCCAGCATTTT
d_call: -
v_call: TRBV2
j_call: TRBJ1-5
clone_size: once

cdr3_aa: CASSPRSGGSDTQYF
cdr3_nt: TGTGCCAGCTCACCTCGGAGCGGGGGCTCAGATACGCAGTATTTT
d_call: TRBD2
v_call: TRBV18
j_call: TRBJ2-3
clone_size: -

cdr3_aa: CATSDKTGHSNQPQHF
cdr3_nt: TGTGCCACCAGTGATAAGACAGGGCATAGCAATCAGCCCCAGCATTTT
d_call: TRBD1
v_call: TRBV24-1
j_call: TRBJ1-5
clone_size: -

cdr3_aa: CASRLLVTGGPGELFF
cdr3_nt: TGTGCCAGCAGACTACTCGTGACGGGGGGACCCGGGGAGCTGTTTTTT
d_call: TRBD2
v_call: TRBV5-6
j_call: TRBJ2-2
clone_size: once

cdr3_aa: CASSNPSDSSEQYF
cdr3_nt: TGTGCCAGCAGTAATCCTTCCGACAGTTCCGAGCAGTACTTC
d_call: -
v_call: TRBV6-5
j_call: TRBJ2-7
clone_size: -

cdr3_aa: CASSSLLPGSNSGANVLTF
cdr3_nt: TGCGCCAGCAGCTCCCTTTTGCCAGGAAGTAACTCTGGGGCCAACGTCCTGACTTTC
d_call: -
v_call: TRBV5-1
j_call: TRBJ2-6
clone_size: once

cdr3_aa: CATRQRTNEKLFF
cdr3_nt: TGTGCCACCAGACAGAGAACTAATGAAAAACTGTTTTTT
d_call: -
v_call: TRBV15
j_call: TRBJ1-4
clone_size: -

cdr3_aa: CASSASGGNTGELFF
cdr3_nt: TGTGCCAGCAGCGCCTCGGGGGGCAACACCGGGGAGCTGTTTTTT
d_call: -
v_call: TRBV9
j_call: TRBJ2-2
clone_size: once

cdr3_aa: CATRAGANTEAFF
cdr3_nt: TGTGCCACCAGGGCAGGGGCGAACACTGAAGCTTTCTTT
d_call: -
v_call: TRBV24-1
j_call: TRBJ1-1
clone_size: -

cdr3_aa: CALRERGATDTQYF
cdr3_nt: TGTGCCTTAAGGGAGCGGGGGGCCACAGATACGCAGTATTTT
d_call: TRBD2
v_call: TRBV7-2
j_call: TRBJ2-3
clone_size: -

cdr3_aa: CASTEQGSEQYF
cdr3_nt: TGTGCCAGCACCGAACAGGGAAGCGAGCAGTACTTC
d_call: -
v_call: TRBV28
j_call: TRBJ2-7
clone_size: -

cdr3_aa: CASSLEAGESYEQYF
cdr3_nt: TGTGCCAGCAGCTTGGAAGCGGGGGAGTCCTACGAGCAGTACTTC
d_call: TRBD2
v_call: TRBV5-5
j_call: TRBJ2-7
clone_size: -

cdr3_aa: CASSDDGNQPQHF
cdr3_nt: TGTGCCAGCAGTGACGACGGGAACCAGCCCCAGCATTTT
d_call: -
v_call: TRBV6-4
j_call: TRBJ1-5
clone_size: -

cdr3_aa: CAWSVEFYEQYF
cdr3_nt: TGTGCCTGGAGTGTAGAGTTCTACGAGCAGTACTTC
d_call: -
v_call: TRBV30
j_call: TRBJ2-7
clone_size: -

cdr3_aa: CAIRAGLSTAYEQYF
cdr3_nt: TGTGCCATAAGGGCCGGACTCTCAACCGCTTACGAGCAGTACTTC
d_call: -
v_call: TRBV2
j_call: TRBJ2-7
clone_size: -

cdr3_aa: CAISASQKRDSYEQYF
cdr3_nt: TGTGCCATCAGTGCTAGCCAAAAACGAGATTCCTACGAGCAGTACTTC
d_call: -
v_call: TRBV10-3
j_call: TRBJ2-7
clone_size: many

cdr3_aa: CASKGQGSSYNEQFF
cdr3_nt: TGTGCCAGCAAGGGACAGGGGAGCTCCTACAATGAGCAGTTCTTC
d_call: TRBD1
v_call: TRBV6-6
j_call: TRBJ2-1
clone_size: -

cdr3_aa: CATKPRGASGANVLTF
cdr3_nt: TGTGCCACCAAGCCCAGGGGCGCCTCTGGGGCCAACGTCCTGACTTTC
d_call: -
v_call: TRBV15
j_call: TRBJ2-6
clone_size: once

cdr3_aa: CASSRITGGGSNSPLHF
cdr3_nt: TGTGCCAGCAGCCGGATAACGGGGGGAGGGAGTAATTCACCCCTCCACTTT
d_call: -
v_call: TRBV11-2
j_call: TRBJ1-6
clone_size: -

cdr3_aa: CAIRGTDSGNTIYF
cdr3_nt: TGTGCCATCAGGGGGACTGACTCTGGAAACACCATATATTTT
d_call: -
v_call: TRBV10-3
j_call: TRBJ1-3
clone_size: -